In its sample, the clone carrying this T cell receptor beta chain was seen many times. Its antigen is unknown. This sample was taken from a study of T-cell reconstitution after alpha-beta-depleted transplantation in children. Study conclusions and caveats: After transplant, at about two months, alpha-beta T cells were reportedly derived from several hundred expanded graft clones. TCRbeta diversity was high at day 60 in some patients (a result of surviving recipient T cells and thymic progenitors).

Using unique molecular identifiers, the investigators prepared the TCRbeta library. TCRdb ran MiXCR on the PCR reads and lists one entry per CDR3 protein. The sample records approximately 200,000 distinct CDR3 sequences, roughly 6.3% being singletons. The V gene lost 4 bases and the J gene lost 6 bases, with 16 bases spanning the gap. This CDR3 region has 15 residues. Germline V gives CDR1 SGHTA, CDR2 FQGNSA. Sequencing was performed on PBMCs, taken before TCRalphabeta/CD19-depleted stem cell transplant. The chain employs TRBV7-2 and TRBJ2-1; D might be TRBD1 (6 bases). The TCR was taken from a girl younger than two with combined immunodeficiency, due to receive a stem cell transplant. The CDR3: CASSSRGRGINEQFF. CDR3 coding DNA: TGTGCCAGCAGCTCGAGAGGCAGGGGAATCAATGAGCAGTTCTTC. Full variable domain (missing parts from reference TRBV7-2 and TRBJ2-1): GAGVSQSPSNKVTEKGKDVELRCDPISGHTALYWYRQSLGQGLEFLIYFQGNSAPDKSGLPSDRFSAERTGGSVSTLTIQRTQQEDSAVYLCASSSRGRGINEQFFGPGTRLTVL.